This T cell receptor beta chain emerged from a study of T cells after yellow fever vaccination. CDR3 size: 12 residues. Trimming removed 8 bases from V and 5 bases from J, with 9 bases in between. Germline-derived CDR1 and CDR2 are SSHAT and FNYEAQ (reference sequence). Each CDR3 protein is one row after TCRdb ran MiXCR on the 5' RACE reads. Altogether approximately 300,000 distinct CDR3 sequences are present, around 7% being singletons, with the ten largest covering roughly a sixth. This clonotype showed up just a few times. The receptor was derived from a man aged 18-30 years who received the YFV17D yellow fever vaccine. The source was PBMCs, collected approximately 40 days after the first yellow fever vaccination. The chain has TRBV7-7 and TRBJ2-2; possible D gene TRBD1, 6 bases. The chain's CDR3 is CASGQNTGELFF. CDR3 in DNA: TGTGCCAGCGGACAGAATACCGGGGAGCTGTTTTTT. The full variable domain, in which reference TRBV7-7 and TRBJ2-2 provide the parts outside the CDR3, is GAGVSQSPRYKVTKRGQDVTLRCDPISSHATLYWYQQALGQGPEFLTYFNYEAQPDKSGLPSDRFSAERPEGSISTLTIQRTEQRDSAMYRCASGQNTGELFFGEGSRLTVL.